This T cell receptor beta chain was found in a study of CD8+ T cells in alopecia areata. About the study: A regimen of oral tofacitinib, 5 to 10 mg twice daily, was given to treated patients.

The treatment was: oral pan-JAK inhibitor, 5-10 mg twice daily. Both peripheral blood and punch biopsies of lesional scalp skin were obtained from patients who had alopecia areata. Study-wide points: Affected scalp, especially in alopecia totalis/universalis, had a higher clonality than normal scalp did.

Germline CDR1 MGHRA, CDR2 YSYEKL. V lost 5 bases, J lost 5 bases, and 4 bases stayed unmatched. The length of the CDR3 is 14 residues. In regard to this clone: Its target is unknown.

Sequencing relied on a cDNA template that was reverse transcribed from extracted RNA. The data were produced by immunoSEQ multiplex PCR, yet TCRdb's version contains in-frame clones alone and is incomplete. The sample has 120,000 to 150,000 clones; around 87% are singletons. The genes are TRBV4-1 and TRBJ2-7; 12 nucleotides agree with TRBD2. This sequence was found in a human donor with alopecia areata. Sample: CD8+ T cells sorted from blood, taken at week 4, from a patient treated with tofacitinib. CDR3 region: CASSWTSGIDEQYF. CDR3 nucleotide sequence: TGCGCCAGCAGCTGGACTAGCGGGATCGACGAGCAGTACTTC.